This T cell receptor (beta chain) appears in the sequencing data of a study of shared clonotypes between healthy human individuals. Germline V lookup: CDR1 SSHAT, CDR2 FNYEAQ (reference sequence). The CDR3 loop spans 15 amino acids. Trimming removed 5 bases from V and 5 bases from J, with 18 bases in between. Assay: immunoSEQ multiplex PCR; the TCRdb copy retains only in-frame clones and omits some. The table records around 2.5 million clones, 93% of them present only once. Donors, without exception, were Caucasian adults residing in Nashville, Tennessee. The chain combines TRBV7-7 with TRBJ2-5, with a tentative D call TRBD2 (6 bases). The sequenced material came from naive CD4+ T cells from PBMCs. The subset was: CD45RA+ positively selected. The TCR comes from a man between 18 and 35 years old in good health. Some clones in this sample may be carry-over from other donors' samples. The CDR3, as DNA: TGTGCCAGCAGCCAACTTACGGGGGATCGGGAGACCCAGTACTTC. Translating it yields CASSQLTGDRETQYF.